The rows below give T cell receptor beta chains drawn from one sample of a study of T-cell memory formation after mild COVID-19. Each CDR3 protein is one row after TCRdb ran MiXCR on the 5' RACE reads. The sample has around 470,000 distinct CDR3 sequences; 15% to 20% are singletons. Sample: PBMCs or a T cell subset sorted from them (not recorded which). The receptors derive from an adult woman who had mild COVID-19 (a few samples of this study predate the infection). Cell type and time point are not known. Each CDR3 is given with its conserved first and last residue. The D gene is left open where the match is weak. Expanded clones get a size class; other rows say once, few or many, or leave the size out.

d_gene	abundance	v_gene	j_gene	CDR3nt	CDR3aa
-	few	TRBV29-1	TRBJ2-7	TGCAGCGTTGAAGTTCCGGGGGTCCCGGCCTACGAGCAGTACTTC	CSVEVPGVPAYEQYF
-	-	TRBV5-5	TRBJ2-7	TGTGCCAGCAGCTTGAGTACCACCTACGAGCAGTACTTC	CASSLSTTYEQYF
TRBD2	few	TRBV9	TRBJ2-3	TGTGCCAGCAGCCTCCGGGGGGGGATCAGCACAGATACGCAGTATTTT	CASSLRGGISTDTQYF
-	-	TRBV12-3/TRBV12-4	TRBJ1-5	TGTGCCAGCAGTTCCCTTATAGGCAATCAGCCCCAGCATTTT	CASSSLIGNQPQHF
-	few	TRBV11-2	TRBJ2-3	TGTGCCAGCAGGGGCGGGGTGGTAAGCACAGATACGCAGTATTTT	CASRGGVVSTDTQYF
TRBD1	few	TRBV7-9	TRBJ2-1	TGTGCCAGCAGCTTAGCGCTGACAGGGTACAATGAGCAGTTCTTC	CASSLALTGYNEQFF
-	-	TRBV13	TRBJ2-7	TGTGCCAGCAGCTTAGTCCGAGGGGGGTTGCGCGAGCAGTACTTC	CASSLVRGGLREQYF
-	few	TRBV10-3	TRBJ2-1	TGTGCCACCAGGGGCCAGCGGGACTACAATGAGCAGTTCTTC	CATRGQRDYNEQFF
-	-	TRBV20-1	TRBJ2-5	TGCAGTGCTAGAATTGAGGGGGCCCGGGGGTCTCCCCAGTACTTC	CSARIEGARGSPQYF
TRBD2	-	TRBV24-1	TRBJ2-2	TGTGCCACCAGTGATTTGGGAAGGACTAGCGGGAACACCGGGGAGCTGTTTTTT	CATSDLGRTSGNTGELFF
-	few	TRBV7-2	TRBJ1-3	TGTGCCAGCAGCTTAGCGACGGCAGACTCTGGAAACACCATATATTTT	CASSLATADSGNTIYF
TRBD2	-	TRBV12-3/TRBV12-4	TRBJ2-7	TGTGCCAGCAGTCCGGGACTAGCGAACTACGAGCAGTACTTC	CASSPGLANYEQYF
-	-	TRBV29-1	TRBJ2-5	TGCAGCGTTCGAAGGACCGCGTACCAAGAGACCCAGTACTTC	CSVRRTAYQETQYF
-	many	TRBV7-2	TRBJ1-5	TGTGCCAGCAGCTTAGGGGACACTAGCAATCAGCCCCAGCATTTT	CASSLGDTSNQPQHF
-	few	TRBV7-8	TRBJ2-3	TGTGCCAGCAGCTTAGGGGTGATACGCACAGATACGCAGTATTTT	CASSLGVIRTDTQYF
-	many	TRBV4-1	TRBJ2-6	TGCGCCAGCAGCCTAAAGACAGCGTCGTCTGGGGCCAACGTCCTGACTTTC	CASSLKTASSGANVLTF
TRBD2	-	TRBV4-1	TRBJ2-7	TGCGCCAGCAGCCAGTGGGGGAGGGGACCCTACGAGCAGTACTTC	CASSQWGRGPYEQYF
-	few	TRBV6-1	TRBJ1-1	TGTGCCAGCAGTGACCCGGGACGGGCGAACACTGAAGCTTTCTTT	CASSDPGRANTEAFF
TRBD2	few	TRBV5-1	TRBJ2-1	TGCGCCAGCAGTCCCGGGACTACCATGGACAATGAGCAGTTCTTC	CASSPGTTMDNEQFF
TRBD1	many	TRBV29-1	TRBJ1-2	TGCAGCGTACTACCGGGACAGGGGTACTATGGCTACACCTTC	CSVLPGQGYYGYTF
-	-	TRBV13	TRBJ1-2	TGTGCCAGCAGCAGAATAGAGGTACAGAGTAACTATGGCTACACCTTC	CASSRIEVQSNYGYTF
-	few	TRBV6-1	TRBJ1-2	TGTGCCAGCAGTGCCCAATATGGCTACACCTTC	CASSAQYGYTF
-	-	TRBV20-1	TRBJ1-2	TGCAGTGCTAGAGATAAGGACGGTGGCTACACCTTC	CSARDKDGGYTF
-	few	TRBV18	TRBJ2-5	TGTGCCAGCTCACCCTTAGGAGTCGGGCAAGAGACCCAGTACTTC	CASSPLGVGQETQYF
-	-	TRBV27	TRBJ2-2	TGTGCCACCAAAACCGAGTCGGGACTCGGGAACACCGGGGAGCTGTTTTTT	CATKTESGLGNTGELFF
-	-	TRBV2	TRBJ1-4	TGTGCCAGCAGGGAGGGACGCGGGGCTGAAAAACTGTTTTTT	CASREGRGAEKLFF
TRBD1	few	TRBV11-2	TRBJ2-1	TGTGCCAGCAGCTTATGGGGACAGGTATCCTACAATGAGCAGTTCTTC	CASSLWGQVSYNEQFF
-	-	TRBV7-8	TRBJ2-5	TGTGCCAGCAGCATGGGCTTTAGCGTTGAGACCCAGTACTTC	CASSMGFSVETQYF
-	few	TRBV24-1	TRBJ2-5	TGTGCCACCAGTGCCGCGACAAGAGAGACCCAGTACTTC	CATSAATRETQYF
-	-	TRBV5-5	TRBJ1-5	TGTGCCAGCAGCCGATGGACGGATAGCAATCAGCCCCAGCATTTT	CASSRWTDSNQPQHF
-	-	TRBV30	TRBJ2-3	TGTGCCTGGGGATGGGGGCCGAGCGGCACAGATACGCAGTATTTT	CAWGWGPSGTDTQYF
TRBD1	-	TRBV7-6	TRBJ2-2	TGTGCCAGCAGCGGGCGGAGACAGGGCCTCACCGGGGAGCTGTTTTTT	CASSGRRQGLTGELFF
TRBD2	few	TRBV5-1	TRBJ2-1	TGCGCCAGCAGCCTGGGGCGCGGGGGGCAGGGCAATGAGCAGTTCTTC	CASSLGRGGQGNEQFF
TRBD2	few	TRBV20-1	TRBJ2-1	TGCAGTGCTCAAGGGACTAGCGGGAGTACCTACAATGAGCAGTTCTTC	CSAQGTSGSTYNEQFF
-	-	TRBV5-6	TRBJ1-2	TGTGCCAGCACCCCCGGAGATGGCTACACCTTC	CASTPGDGYTF
-	few	TRBV29-1	TRBJ2-2	TGCAGCGTTTCTGGGGGGAACACCGGGGAGCTGTTTTTT	CSVSGGNTGELFF
-	few	TRBV12-3/TRBV12-4	TRBJ2-5	TGTGCCAGCAGGACTGGGGGGTACCAAGAGACCCAGTACTTC	CASRTGGYQETQYF
-	-	TRBV4-3	TRBJ2-6	TGCGCCAGCAGCCAAGGGGGGCTTGGGGCCAACGTCCTGACTTTC	CASSQGGLGANVLTF
-	-	TRBV4-2	TRBJ1-2	TGTGCCAGCAGCCAGGAGGAGGGAATTAACTATGGCTACACCTTC	CASSQEEGINYGYTF
-	-	TRBV6-6	TRBJ2-7	TGTGCCAGCAGTTACTCCCTCGGCGCCTGGAGGGACTTC	CASSYSLGAWRDF
-	once	TRBV20-1	TRBJ2-1	TGCAGTGCCGGGAAGGGCGGTGGCTCCTACAATGAGCAGTTCTTC	CSAGKGGGSYNEQFF
-	-	TRBV24-1	TRBJ2-3	TGTGCCTCCGCCGGGGAATCTAGCACAGATACGCAGTATTTT	CASAGESSTDTQYF
-	-	TRBV19	TRBJ2-7	TGTGCCAGTTCTGGGACCTCCACCTACGAGCAGTACTTC	CASSGTSTYEQYF
-	-	TRBV11-3	TRBJ1-1	TGTGCCAGCAGTCCCGGGGGGGAATTGAACACTGAAGCTTTCTTT	CASSPGGELNTEAFF
-	-	TRBV15	TRBJ2-3	TGTGCCACCAGCAGCCAGAGATCGCGGTATGATACGCAGTATTTT	CATSSQRSRYDTQYF
-	many	TRBV7-3	TRBJ1-5	TGTGCCAGCAGCCCCTACAATCAGCCCCAGCATTTT	CASSPYNQPQHF
-	-	TRBV25-1	TRBJ1-1	TGTGCCAGCAGTGGCTACGACGCCAACACTGAAGCTTTCTTT	CASSGYDANTEAFF
TRBD2	few	TRBV9	TRBJ2-3	TGTGCCAGCAGCGTGAGCGGGGGGGCGACTGGTACGCAGTATTTT	CASSVSGGATGTQYF
-	-	TRBV13	TRBJ2-3	TGTGCCAGCAGGTTCAGCGGAGCTAGCACAGATACGCAGTATTTT	CASRFSGASTDTQYF
TRBD2	-	TRBV7-9	TRBJ2-7	TGTGCCAGCAGCTTAGTAGCGGGTGACCTCGTGCAGTACTTC	CASSLVAGDLVQYF
-	-	TRBV15	TRBJ2-3	TGTGCCACCAGCGTCCTCGCTGCAAACACAGATACGCAGTATTTT	CATSVLAANTDTQYF
TRBD1	-	TRBV5-5	TRBJ1-1	TGTGCCAGCAGCTTGGCCCCGGGACAGATGAACACTGAAGCTTTCTTT	CASSLAPGQMNTEAFF
-	few	TRBV6-2/TRBV6-3	TRBJ1-2	TGTGCCAGCAGCGAAGCCCGTATTGGCTACACCTTC	CASSEARIGYTF
-	few	TRBV6-5	TRBJ1-2	TGTGCCAGCAGGACAGTGGGGTATGACGGCTACACCTTC	CASRTVGYDGYTF